This T cell receptor (beta chain) emerged from a study of cytomegalovirus exposure and HLA in healthy donors. Study overall: Among roughly 180 million T cells, an earlier analysis found about 110 million unique TCR beta sequences.

Findings of the study overall: TCR beta chains associated with HLA were, in a later analysis, more clonally expanded than equally common others. An assumption of roughly uniform sequencing depth across donors underlay the presence/absence analyses.

Vbeta (60) and Jbeta (13) primers were used in the PCR. Profiling relied on immunoSEQ multiplex PCR, and the TCRdb table lists in-frame clones only, not all of them. This sample has around 100,000 clones, with approximately 79% found just once. With regard to this clone: The antigen remains unidentified.

This CDR3 comprises 12 residues. V gave up 4 bases and J gave up 8 bases, with 12 bases separating them. The germline V gene encodes CDR1 SGDLS and CDR2 YYNGEE. The rearrangement links TRBV9 to TRBJ1-2; D call uncertain. The receptor was isolated from a woman aged 60 to 75 in good health and CMV-seropositive. Sequences were obtained from PBMCs. The CDR3 is CASSPPSGGYTF. CDR3 in DNA: TGTGCCAGCAGCCCACCCTCAGGAGGCTACACCTTC.